This entry lists 30 T cell receptor beta chains sequenced from one sample in a study of T cell responses to AZD1222 COVID-19 vaccine. TCRdb's table, derived via immunoSEQ multiplex PCR, lists solely in-frame clones and lacks some. The sample yields roughly 160,000 clones, 87% seen once. Sequenced material: peripheral blood, taken 28 days after the second AZD1222 dose. The receptors here all came from an adult who received the AZD1222 COVID-19 vaccine.

This chain connects TRBV5-1 to TRBJ2-1; D not resolved. Trimming removed 2 bases at V and 0 bases at J, with 12 bases between. CDR1 SGHRS and CDR2 YFSETQ come from the germline V gene. The CDR3 sequence is 16 residues long. The CDR3 region is CASSFLGRSSYNEQFF. The CDR3 DNA follows: TGCGCCAGCAGCTTTCTGGGCAGAAGCTCCTACAATGAGCAGTTCTTC.

V is TRBV4-2 and J is TRBJ1-4; a possible D gene is TRBD1 (5 bases). The V end lost 0 bases, the J end lost 8 bases, and 19 bases lay between the germline ends. Per the germline V gene, CDR1 is LGHNA and CDR2 is YNFKEQ. The CDR3 sequence is 17 residues long. The CDR3 DNA reads TGTGCCAGCAGCCAAGATCCCGGGACCCGACGGGGGGAAAAACTGTTTTTT. It encodes CASSQDPGTRRGEKLFF.

V usage is TRBV19 and J usage is TRBJ2-7; D is uncertain. The CDR3 is 13 residues long. The germline V gene encodes CDR1 LNHDA and CDR2 SQIVND (reference sequence). V lost 0 bases, J lost 6 bases, and 9 bases lay in between. DNA of the CDR3: TGTGCCAGTAGTATAGATCAAGGATCCGAGCAGTACTTC. Encoded protein: CASSIDQGSEQYF.

The V gene is TRBV30, the J gene TRBJ1-5; 7 bases map to TRBD1. V lost 2 bases to trimming and J lost 4 bases; unmatched junction nucleotides: 8. Germline values: CDR1 GTSNPN, CDR2 SVGIG (reference sequence). This CDR3 region has 15 residues. In DNA form, the CDR3 reads TGTGCCTGGAGTCTAGGGACAGCCTTTAATCAGCCCCAGCATTTT. It codes for CAWSLGTAFNQPQHF.

The chain joins TRBV10-3 to TRBJ1-5, with D uncertain. This CDR3 has 12 amino acids. Germline-derived CDR1 and CDR2 are ENHRY and SYGVKD. The V gene lost 0 bases and the J gene lost 7 bases, with 4 bases spanning the gap. For the CDR3, the DNA is TGTGCCATCAGTGAGTCCGGGCAGCCCCAGCATTTT. Protein product: CAISESGQPQHF.

The chain carries TRBV6-5 and TRBJ2-1, with 10 bases identical to TRBD2. Unmatched junction bases numbered 4, after V lost 6 bases and J lost 8 bases. Germline V gives CDR1 MNHEY, CDR2 SVGAGI. This CDR3 region has 13 residues. CDR3 amino acids: CASSGLAAYEQFF. The CDR3 DNA reads as TGTGCCAGCAGCGGACTAGCGGCATATGAGCAGTTCTTC.

The J gene is TRBJ1-1, the V gene TRBV3-1 (or the pseudogene TRBV3-2); TRBD1 might be the D (5 bases). Germline CDR1 reads LGHDT; CDR2 reads YNNKEL (reference sequence). With 4 bases removed from V and 5 bases from J, the gap between germline ends came to 14 bases. CDR3 length: 14 residues. CDR3 bases: TGTGCCAGCAGCCCCGTTCCAGGGCGGACTGAAGCTTTCTTT. Amino acids: CASSPVPGRTEAFF.

V usage is TRBV14 and J usage is TRBJ2-5, with a tentative D call TRBD1 (6 bases). The V end was cut by 4 bases, the J end by 4 bases, with 10 bases between. The CDR3 covers 13 residues. Germline CDR1 and CDR2: SGHDN and FVKESK. The CDR3 region has the DNA TGTGCCAGCAGCCGCAGGGGCCGAGAGACCCAGTACTTC. It specifies CASSRRGRETQYF.

This clone was counted once. The CDR3 coding sequence is TGTGCCAGCAGCTTGGCCAGGGGGGACTACGAGCAGTACTTC. It specifies CASSLARGDYEQYF. The genes are TRBV5-5 and TRBJ2-7, with TRBD1 as a possible D gene (7 bases). The CDR3 is made up of 14 amino acids. V lost 0 bases, J lost 3 bases, and 10 bases lay in between. The germline V gene has CDR1 SGHKS and CDR2 YYEKEE (reference sequence).

V is TRBV11-2 and J is TRBJ1-6, with 7 bases aligning to TRBD1. The germline V gene has CDR1 SGHAT and CDR2 FQNNGV. CDR3 length: 16 amino acids. V lost 1 base and J lost 6; bases outside the gene matches: 6. CDR3 in DNA: TGTGCCAGCAGCTTAGGCGCCGGGACAGTTAATTCACCCCTCCACTTT. This sequence encodes CASSLGAGTVNSPLHF.

CDR3 sequence reads: CASSPNPSGTGWGNTEAFF. The CDR3 DNA reads TGTGCCAGCAGCCCTAATCCTTCGGGGACAGGTTGGGGGAACACTGAAGCTTTCTTT. The chain carries TRBV3-1 (or the pseudogene TRBV3-2) and TRBJ1-1; 8 positions match TRBD1. The CDR3 totals 19 residues. With 4 bases clipped from V and 1 base from J, the junction kept 17 bases outside the gene matches. The V gene's germline CDR1 is LGHDT and CDR2 YNNKEL (reference sequence).

V and J are TRBV6-1 and TRBJ1-6, with TRBD1 as a possible D gene (6 bases). The V end was cut by 2 bases, the J end by 7 bases, with 6 bases between. The CDR3 consists of 13 residues. Germline CDR1 is MNHNS and CDR2 is SASEGT. CDR3 sequence reads: CASSEQGNSPLHF. In DNA, the CDR3 is TGTGCCAGCAGTGAACAGGGGAATTCACCCCTCCACTTT.

This sequence joins TRBV18 and TRBJ2-2; perhaps TRBD1 as D (6 bases). The CDR3 consists of 15 residues. Trimming took 6 bases from V and 5 from J, leaving 16 bases between them. Per the germline V gene, CDR1 is KGHSH and CDR2 is LQKENI. DNA of the CDR3: TGTGCCAGCTCGGAACAGGGCACTGAGACCGGGGAGCTGTTTTTT. Amino acid sequence: CASSEQGTETGELFF.

The V and J genes are TRBV6-2 or TRBV6-3 and TRBJ2-2, with TRBD2 as a possible D gene (5 bases). The CDR3 is 14 amino acids. Germline CDR1 MNHEY, CDR2 SVGEGT. Trimming removed 7 bases from V and 6 bases from J, with 15 bases in between. CDR3 in DNA: TGTGCCAGCACCCCTCTGTTGGGAGCCGGGGAGCTGTTTTTT. Translating it yields CASTPLLGAGELFF.

V gene TRBV7-2 combines with J gene TRBJ1-1; no reliable D call. CDR1 is SGHTA and CDR2 is FQGNSA in the germline V gene. CDR3 length: 14 residues. With 5 bases removed from V and 4 bases from J, the gap between germline ends came to 14 bases. The CDR3 nucleotides read TGTGCCAGCAGCCCGGGCTCTGTAGCCACTGAAGCTTTCTTT. Encoded protein: CASSPGSVATEAFF.

The V and J genes are TRBV9 and TRBJ2-2, with D uncertain. The CDR3 sequence is 12 residues long. The ends were cut back, 0 bases at V and 7 bases at J, with 4 bases in the middle. CDR1 is SGDLS and CDR2 is YYNGEE in the germline V gene. CDR3 protein: CASSVVGGELFF. CDR3 sequence (DNA): TGTGCCAGCAGCGTAGTAGGCGGGGAGCTGTTTTTT.

The chain carries TRBV2 and TRBJ1-2; 7 bases are shared with TRBD1. The junction had 2 bases not matched to a gene; V was cut back by 5 bases and J by 5 bases. The CDR3 sequence is 12 residues long. CDR1 and CDR2 from the germline V gene are SNHLY and FYNNEI. The CDR3 DNA follows: TGTGCCAGCAGTACAGGGGCGTATGGCTACACCTTC. It specifies CASSTGAYGYTF.

The chain joins TRBV23-1 to TRBJ2-6; D gene uncertain. TRBV23-1 counts as an open reading frame of uncertain function. Trimming removed 4 bases at V and 1 base at J, with 5 bases between. The CDR3 consists of 14 residues. The chain's CDR3 is CASSRTSGANVLTF. CDR3 DNA sequence: TGCGCCAGCAGTCGGACGTCTGGGGCCAACGTCCTGACTTTC.

The chain combines TRBV7-2 with TRBJ1-2; TRBD1 matches at 8 bases. The CDR3 extends over 13 amino acids. Germline V gene lookup returns CDR1 SGHTA and CDR2 FQGNSA. The V segment lost 7 bases and the J segment 8 bases; nucleotides outside the gene matches: 9. CDR3 nucleotides: TGTGCCAGCACCTGGACAGGGACGAAGGGCTACACCTTC. Its translation is CASTWTGTKGYTF.

V gene TRBV5-1 combines with J gene TRBJ2-5; the D is unclear. V was trimmed by 0 bases and J by 3 bases, leaving 3 bases between them. CDR1 is SGHRS and CDR2 is YFSETQ in the germline V gene. The CDR3 loop spans 12 amino acids. DNA of the CDR3: TGCGCCAGCAGCTTGGCCAAAGAGACCCAGTACTTC. The encoded protein is CASSLAKETQYF.

The rearrangement joins TRBV6-5 to TRBJ2-7; D is ambiguous. The V end was cut by 0 bases, the J end by 2 bases, with 14 bases between. Germline V CDR1 and CDR2: MNHEY, SVGAGI. CDR3 length: 16 amino acids. CDR3 protein: CASSYSSGPLTYEQYF. The CDR3 DNA sequence: TGTGCCAGCAGTTACTCGTCAGGCCCGTTGACCTACGAGCAGTACTTC.

The chain links TRBV6-5 to TRBJ2-3; TRBD2 might be the D (5 bases). This CDR3 has 13 residues. The ends were cut back, 6 bases at V and 1 base at J, with 8 bases in the middle. In germline, CDR1 is MNHEY, CDR2 SVGAGI. The CDR3 reads CASRGSGTDTQYF. CDR3 coding DNA: TGTGCCAGCAGGGGTAGCGGCACAGATACGCAGTATTTT.

The chain recombines TRBV6-6 with TRBJ1-1; no clear D gene. The CDR3 is 13 residues long. CDR1 and CDR2 (germline): MNHNY, SVGAGI (reference sequence). Trimming cost V 6 bases and J 0 bases, with 8 bases left between them. The DNA of the CDR3 is TGTGCCAGCAGGCCCTTTTTGAACACTGAAGCTTTCTTT. Translated, it gives CASRPFLNTEAFF.

The chain recombines TRBV4-1 with TRBJ1-2; no firm D call. CDR3 size: 13 residues. With 1 base removed from V and 5 bases from J, the gap between germline ends came to 8 bases. CDR1 and CDR2 (germline): MGHRA, YSYEKL. CDR3 coding DNA: TGCGCCAGCAGCCAAGTCACCAGGTATGGCTACACCTTC. Protein sequence: CASSQVTRYGYTF.

The chain links TRBV7-2 to TRBJ2-7, with a weak D call TRBD1 (6 bases). The CDR3 is 15 amino acids. V lost 4 bases and J lost 2, with 15 bases in between. Germline-derived CDR1 and CDR2 are SGHTA and FQGNSA. The CDR3 region has the DNA TGTGCCAGCAGCTCCCCCCAGAGGGGGACCTACGAGCAGTACTTC. The encoded protein is CASSSPQRGTYEQYF.

The chain couples TRBV19 to TRBJ2-7; D call uncertain. V was cut by 3 bases and J by 3 bases, with 9 bases left in between. CDR3 size: 13 residues. Germline loops: CDR1 LNHDA, CDR2 SQIVND (reference sequence). The CDR3 DNA reads TGTGCCAGTAGTATCGGTGGAGTCTACGAGCAGTACTTC. This translates into CASSIGGVYEQYF.

The gene calls are TRBV9 and TRBJ1-5, with 11 bases matching TRBD1. The trim removed 4 bases at V and 7 bases at J, leaving 4 bases unmatched. Germline CDR1 is SGDLS and CDR2 is YYNGEE. This CDR3 has 14 residues. DNA for the CDR3: TGTGCCAGCAGCCGGACAGGGGGCAGACAGCCCCAGCATTTT. Its protein product is CASSRTGGRQPQHF.

The table lists this clone with a count of one. The rearrangement links TRBV7-2 to TRBJ2-3, with 9 nucleotides matching TRBD2. Germline V lookup: CDR1 SGHTA, CDR2 FQGNSA. The CDR3 totals 14 residues. V shed 4 bases, J shed 5 bases, and the junction held 4 bases outside the gene matches. The CDR3 DNA reads TGTGCCAGCAGCTCTAGCGGGGCAATAGATACGCAGTATTTT. Its translation: CASSSSGAIDTQYF.

The chain combines TRBV4-3 with TRBJ2-1; D possibly corresponds to TRBD2 (6 bases). In germline, CDR1 is LGHNA, CDR2 YSLEER. The CDR3 runs to 16 residues. V dropped 0 bases and J dropped 3 bases, with 12 bases sitting between them. CDR3: CASSQDLRGIYNEQFF. CDR3 DNA: TGCGCCAGCAGCCAAGATCTGCGGGGCATCTACAATGAGCAGTTCTTC.

V is TRBV5-1 and J is TRBJ2-3, with 8 positions matching TRBD2. Trimming took 6 bases from V and 5 from J; bases not matched to a gene: 11. There are 15 residues in the CDR3. Germline V gene sequence: CDR1 SGHRS, CDR2 YFSETQ. The CDR3 DNA follows: TGCGCCAGCACGGCTGGCGGGGGGTCGTTAGATACGCAGTATTTT. Translation: CASTAGGGSLDTQYF.